The T cell receptor beta chain under discussion was sequenced for a study of blood T cell repertoires in COVID-19 (dated by TCRdb to 2020 to 2021). In terms of the full investigation: Samples from collaborators originated in the United States, Italy and Spain and spanned both the acute and convalescent phases of COVID-19. The material from the prospective study consisted of cDNA or gDNA derived from T cells, B-cell-depleted T cells, or PBMCs. The sample metadata nearly always contained a de-identified subject ID, COVID-19 status, age in years and sex. HLA class I and class II types, where available, came from metadata supplied by the sample provider rather than from assay-based typing. The repertoires were released in a freely available public database meant as a resource for research on the immune response to SARS-CoV-2. Deeply sampled blood TCRbeta repertoires from subjects exposed to, actively infected with, or recovered from COVID-19 were included in the dataset. The samples were drawn from two sources: the first 160 participants of the ongoing ImmuneRACE study, and fewer than 1,500 subjects contributed by 6 global collaborators.

Whole blood was collected in K2EDTA tubes by collaborating institutions according to the institutions' own protocols. For TCRbeta analysis, collaborators shipped samples as frozen whole blood, isolated PBMCs, or DNA extracted from either of those sample types. The immunoSEQ Assay, a bias-controlled multiplex PCR, was used to amplify TCRbeta CDR3 regions from genomic DNA. In the authors' own workflow: The number of nucleated cells in each sample was estimated from the amplification of reference gene primers within the assay. Sequence reads were collapsed and filtered to measure the absolute abundance of every unique TCRbeta CDR3 rearrangement. For each sample, productive Simpson clonality was calculated as the square root of Simpson's diversity index across productive rearrangements. Drawn from immuneACCESS, this table holds only the in-frame rearrangements with V and J called that TCRdb kept. Clones are partly lost; checked studies trace under half to an unresolved V gene and leave the rest unexplained. The V and J calls and clone size come from that table; D and trimming were worked out from the DNA. The sample table lists 88,000 or so clones, roughly 77% of them with a count of one. The ten largest clones capture 24% of the sample.

Summary of the overall study and its limitations: The quantity of clinical and demographic metadata differed by source and by participant and was supplied without curation.

CDR1 and CDR2, per the germline V gene, are MNHEY and SVGAGI. The V and J ends are trimmed by 4 bases and 8 bases, leaving 21 bases between them. The CDR3 numbers 16 residues from cysteine through phenylalanine. Here the CDR3 DNA is all that survives: 48 bases in frame from base 1. About this clone: Its antigen remains undetermined. No per-base quality is available; no much larger clone lies one base away.

The receptor comes from a human donor in a cohort sampled during active COVID-19. Sequenced input: peripheral blood. Recombination linked TRBV6-5 to TRBJ2-1; perhaps TRBD2 is the D gene, with 6 bases matching. The CDR3 region reads CASSSAGGPMLYEQFF. The DNA sequence is as follows: TGTGCCAGCAGTTCAGCCGGAGGGCCCATGCTCTATGAGCAGTTCTTC.